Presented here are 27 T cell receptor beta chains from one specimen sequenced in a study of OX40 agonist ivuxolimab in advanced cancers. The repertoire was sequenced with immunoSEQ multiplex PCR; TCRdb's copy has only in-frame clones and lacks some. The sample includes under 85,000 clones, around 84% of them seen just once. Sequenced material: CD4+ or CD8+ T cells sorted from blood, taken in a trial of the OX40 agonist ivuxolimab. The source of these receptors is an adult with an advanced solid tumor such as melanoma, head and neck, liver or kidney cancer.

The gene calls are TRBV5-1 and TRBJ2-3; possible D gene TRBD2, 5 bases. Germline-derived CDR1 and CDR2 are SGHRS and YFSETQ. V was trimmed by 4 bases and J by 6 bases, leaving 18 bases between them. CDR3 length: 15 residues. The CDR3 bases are TGCGCCAGCAGCCCACTAGAGGACTCACGGGATACGCAGTATTTT. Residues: CASSPLEDSRDTQYF.

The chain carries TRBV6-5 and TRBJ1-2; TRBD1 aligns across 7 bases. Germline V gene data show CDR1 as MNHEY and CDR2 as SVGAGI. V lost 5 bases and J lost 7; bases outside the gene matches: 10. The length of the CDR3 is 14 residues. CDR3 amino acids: CASSPRQGDSGYTF. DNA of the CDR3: TGTGCCAGCAGTCCACGACAGGGAGACTCTGGCTACACCTTC.

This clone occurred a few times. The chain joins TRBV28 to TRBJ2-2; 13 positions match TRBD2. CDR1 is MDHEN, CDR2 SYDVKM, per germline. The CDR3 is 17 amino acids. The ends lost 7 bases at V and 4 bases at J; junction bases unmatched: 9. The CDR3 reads CASTFGLAGESTGELFF. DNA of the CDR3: TGTGCCAGCACCTTCGGACTAGCGGGGGAGAGCACCGGGGAGCTGTTTTTT. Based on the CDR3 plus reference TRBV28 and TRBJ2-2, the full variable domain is DVKVTQSSRYLVKRTGEKVFLECVQDMDHENMFWYRQDPGLGLRLIYFSYDVKMKEKGDIPEGYSVSREKKERFSLILESASTNQTSMYLCASTFGLAGESTGELFFGEGSRLTVL.

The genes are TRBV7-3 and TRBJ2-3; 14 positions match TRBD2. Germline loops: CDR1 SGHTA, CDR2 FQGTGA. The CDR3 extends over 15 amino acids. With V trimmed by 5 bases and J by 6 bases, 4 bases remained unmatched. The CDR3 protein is CASSPRTSGGDTQYF. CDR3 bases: TGTGCCAGCAGCCCGCGGACTAGCGGGGGGGATACGCAGTATTTT. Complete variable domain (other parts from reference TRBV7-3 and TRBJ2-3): GAGVSQTPSNKVTEKGKYVELRCDPISGHTALYWYRQSLGQGPEFLIYFQGTGAADDSGLPNDRFFAVRPEGSVSTLKIQRTERGDSAVYLCASSPRTSGGDTQYFGPGTRLTVL.

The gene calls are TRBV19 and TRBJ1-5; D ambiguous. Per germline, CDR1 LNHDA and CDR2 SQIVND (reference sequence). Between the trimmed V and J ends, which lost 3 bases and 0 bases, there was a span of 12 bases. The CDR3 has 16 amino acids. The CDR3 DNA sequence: TGTGCCAGTAGTATCGATCCAGCTTATAGCAATCAGCCCCAGCATTTT. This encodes CASSIDPAYSNQPQHF.

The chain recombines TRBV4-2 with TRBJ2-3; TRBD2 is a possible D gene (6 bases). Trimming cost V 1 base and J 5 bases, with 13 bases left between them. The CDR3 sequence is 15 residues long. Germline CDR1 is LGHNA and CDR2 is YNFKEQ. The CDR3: CASSQGVSGEDTQYF. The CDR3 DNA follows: TGTGCCAGCAGCCAAGGGGTTAGCGGAGAAGATACGCAGTATTTT.

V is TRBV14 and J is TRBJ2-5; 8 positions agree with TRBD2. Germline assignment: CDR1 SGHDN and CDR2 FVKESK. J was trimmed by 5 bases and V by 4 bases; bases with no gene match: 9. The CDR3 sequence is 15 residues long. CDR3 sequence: CASSLSRIAGETQYF. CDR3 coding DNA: TGTGCCAGCAGCCTATCACGAATAGCGGGGGAGACCCAGTACTTC.

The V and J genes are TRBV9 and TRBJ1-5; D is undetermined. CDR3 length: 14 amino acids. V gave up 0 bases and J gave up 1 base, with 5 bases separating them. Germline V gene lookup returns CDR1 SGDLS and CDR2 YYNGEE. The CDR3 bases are TGTGCCAGCAGCGTAGGATCGAGCAATCAGCCCCAGCATTTT. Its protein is CASSVGSSNQPQHF. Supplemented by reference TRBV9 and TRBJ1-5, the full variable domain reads DSGVTQTPKHLITATGQRVTLRCSPRSGDLSVYWYQQSLDQGLQFLIQYYNGEERAKGNILERFSAQQFPDLHSELNLSSLELGDSALYFCASSVGSSNQPQHFGDGTRLSIL.

The CDR3 loop reads CASSERGSGGYEQYV. CDR3 DNA: TGTGCCAGCAGTGAAAGGGGTAGCGGGGGTTACGAGCAGTACGTC. The rearrangement joins TRBV6-1 to TRBJ2-7; 9 bases match TRBD2. The length of the CDR3 is 15 residues. Trimming at V came to 2 bases and at J to 4 bases, leaving 6 bases not matched to a gene. Germline V gene lookup returns CDR1 MNHNS and CDR2 SASEGT.

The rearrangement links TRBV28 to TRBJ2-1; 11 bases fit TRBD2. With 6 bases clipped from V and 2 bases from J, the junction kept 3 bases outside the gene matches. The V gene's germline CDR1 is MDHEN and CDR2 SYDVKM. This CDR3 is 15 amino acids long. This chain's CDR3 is CASRTSGTAYNEQFF. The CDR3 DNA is TGTGCCAGCAGGACTAGCGGGACAGCCTACAATGAGCAGTTCTTC.

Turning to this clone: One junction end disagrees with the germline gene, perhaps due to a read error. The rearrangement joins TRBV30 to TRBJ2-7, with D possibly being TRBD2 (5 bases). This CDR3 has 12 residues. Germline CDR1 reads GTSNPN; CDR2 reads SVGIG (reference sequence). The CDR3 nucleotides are TGTGCCTGGAGTGGGGCAGGTTTTGCCCGGGATTTC. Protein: CAWSGAGFARDF.

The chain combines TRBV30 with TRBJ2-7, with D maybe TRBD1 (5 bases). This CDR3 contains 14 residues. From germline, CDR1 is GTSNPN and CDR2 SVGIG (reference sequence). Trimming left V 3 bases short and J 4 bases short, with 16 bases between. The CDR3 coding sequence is TGTGCCTGGAGCGATACAGGCAGGTCATACGAGCAGTACTTC. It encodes CAWSDTGRSYEQYF.

CDR3 sequence: CASSPGTGLNSATNEKLFF. DNA for the CDR3: TGTGCCAGCTCACCCGGGACAGGACTAAACTCCGCAACTAATGAAAAACTGTTTTTT. The chain couples TRBV18 to TRBJ1-4; TRBD1 agrees at 8 bases. V shed 3 bases and J 0 bases; nucleotides not matched to a gene: 12. The CDR3 is 19 amino acids. CDR1 is KGHSH, CDR2 LQKENI, per germline. The whole variable domain, remainder taken from reference TRBV18 and TRBJ1-4, is NAGVMQNPRHLVRRRGQEARLRCSPMKGHSHVYWYRQLPEEGLKFMVYLQKENIIDESGMPKERFSAEFPKEGPSILRIQQVVRGDSAAYFCASSPGTGLNSATNEKLFFGSGTQLSVL.

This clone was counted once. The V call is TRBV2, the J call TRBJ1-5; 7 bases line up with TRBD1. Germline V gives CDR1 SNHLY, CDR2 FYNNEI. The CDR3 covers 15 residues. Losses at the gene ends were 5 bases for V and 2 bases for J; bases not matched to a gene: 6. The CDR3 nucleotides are TGTGCCAGCAGTTCCGACAGGGTGGGCAATCAGCCCCAGCATTTT. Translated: CASSSDRVGNQPQHF.

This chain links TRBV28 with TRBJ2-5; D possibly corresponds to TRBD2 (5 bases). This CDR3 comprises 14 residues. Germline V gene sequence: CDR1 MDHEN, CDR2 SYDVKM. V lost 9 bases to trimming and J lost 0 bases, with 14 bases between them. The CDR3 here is CASIGETYQETQYF. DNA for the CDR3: TGTGCCAGTATCGGGGAGACGTACCAAGAGACCCAGTACTTC. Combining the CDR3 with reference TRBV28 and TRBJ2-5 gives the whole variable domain DVKVTQSSRYLVKRTGEKVFLECVQDMDHENMFWYRQDPGLGLRLIYFSYDVKMKEKGDIPEGYSVSREKKERFSLILESASTNQTSMYLCASIGETYQETQYFGPGTRLLVL.

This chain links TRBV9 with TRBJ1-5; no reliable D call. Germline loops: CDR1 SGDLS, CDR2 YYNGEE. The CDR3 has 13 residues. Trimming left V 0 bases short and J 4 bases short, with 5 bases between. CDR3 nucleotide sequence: TGTGCCAGCAGCGTAGAGGAAAATCAGCCCCAGCATTTT. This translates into CASSVEENQPQHF.

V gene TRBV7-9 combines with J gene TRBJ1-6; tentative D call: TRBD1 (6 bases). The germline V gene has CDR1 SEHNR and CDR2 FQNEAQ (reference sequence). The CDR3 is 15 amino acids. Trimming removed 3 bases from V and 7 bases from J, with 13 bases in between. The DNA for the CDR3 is TGTGCCAGCAGCTTTGGGGACACGCCGAATTCACCCCTCCACTTT. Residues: CASSFGDTPNSPLHF.

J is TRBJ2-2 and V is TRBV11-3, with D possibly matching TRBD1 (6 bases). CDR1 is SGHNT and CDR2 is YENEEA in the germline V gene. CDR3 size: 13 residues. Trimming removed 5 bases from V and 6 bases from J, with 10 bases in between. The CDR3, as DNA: TGTGCCAGCAGCCGGACAGTACCCGGGGAGCTGTTTTTT. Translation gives CASSRTVPGELFF. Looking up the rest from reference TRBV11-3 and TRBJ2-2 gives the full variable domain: EAGVVQSPRYKIIEKKQPVAFWCNPISGHNTLYWYLQNLGQGPELLIRYENEEAVDDSQLPKDRFSAERLKGVDSTLKIQPAELGDSAVYLCASSRTVPGELFFGEGSRLTVL.

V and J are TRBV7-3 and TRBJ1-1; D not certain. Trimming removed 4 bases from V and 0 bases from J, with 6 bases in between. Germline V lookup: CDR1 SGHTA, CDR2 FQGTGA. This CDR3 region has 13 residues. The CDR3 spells CASSSQVNTEAFF. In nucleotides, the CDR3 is TGTGCCAGCAGCTCTCAGGTGAACACTGAAGCTTTCTTT.

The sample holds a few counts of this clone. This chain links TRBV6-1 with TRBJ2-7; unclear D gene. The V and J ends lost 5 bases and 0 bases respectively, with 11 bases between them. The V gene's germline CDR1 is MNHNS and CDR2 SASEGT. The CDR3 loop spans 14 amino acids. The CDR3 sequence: CASSPGLHSYEQYF. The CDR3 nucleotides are TGTGCCAGCAGTCCCGGCTTACACTCCTACGAGCAGTACTTC.

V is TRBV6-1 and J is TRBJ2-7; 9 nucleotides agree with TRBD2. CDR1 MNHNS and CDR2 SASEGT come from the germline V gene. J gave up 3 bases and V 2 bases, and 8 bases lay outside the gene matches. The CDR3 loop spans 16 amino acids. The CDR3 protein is CASSETFSGGYYEQYF. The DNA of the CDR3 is TGTGCCAGCAGTGAAACTTTTAGCGGGGGCTACTACGAGCAGTACTTC.

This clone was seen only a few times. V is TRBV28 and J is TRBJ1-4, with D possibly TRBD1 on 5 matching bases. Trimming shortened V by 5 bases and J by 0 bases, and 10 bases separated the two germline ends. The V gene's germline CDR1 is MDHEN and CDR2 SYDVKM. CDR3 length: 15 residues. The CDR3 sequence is CASSDQGATNEKLFF. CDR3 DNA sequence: TGTGCCAGCAGTGATCAGGGAGCAACTAATGAAAAACTGTTTTTT.

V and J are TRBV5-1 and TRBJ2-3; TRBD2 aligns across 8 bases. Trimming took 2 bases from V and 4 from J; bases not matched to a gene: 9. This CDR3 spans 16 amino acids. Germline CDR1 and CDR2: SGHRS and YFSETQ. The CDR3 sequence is CASSFLSSGLSDTQYF. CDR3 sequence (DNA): TGCGCCAGCAGCTTCCTCTCTAGCGGGTTATCAGATACGCAGTATTTT.

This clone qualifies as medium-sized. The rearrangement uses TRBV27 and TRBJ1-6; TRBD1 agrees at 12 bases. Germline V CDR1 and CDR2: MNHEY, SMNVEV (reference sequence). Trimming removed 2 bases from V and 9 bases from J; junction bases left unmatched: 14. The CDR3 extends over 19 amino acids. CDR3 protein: CASSLGRSGQGAVRSPLHF. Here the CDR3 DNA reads TGTGCCAGCAGTTTAGGACGTTCGGGACAGGGGGCCGTCCGTTCACCCCTCCACTTT.

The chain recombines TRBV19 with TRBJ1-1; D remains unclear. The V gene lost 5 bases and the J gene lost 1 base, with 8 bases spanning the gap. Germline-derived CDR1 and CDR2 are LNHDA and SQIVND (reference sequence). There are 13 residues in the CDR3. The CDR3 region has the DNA TGTGCCAGTAGTCTAACAAGGAACACTGAAGCTTTCTTT. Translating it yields CASSLTRNTEAFF.

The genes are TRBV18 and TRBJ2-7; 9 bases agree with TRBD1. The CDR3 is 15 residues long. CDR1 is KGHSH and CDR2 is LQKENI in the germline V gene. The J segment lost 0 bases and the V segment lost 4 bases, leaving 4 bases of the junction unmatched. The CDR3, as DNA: TGTGCCAGCTCACAAACAGGGGGCGACTCCTACGAGCAGTACTTC. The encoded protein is CASSQTGGDSYEQYF. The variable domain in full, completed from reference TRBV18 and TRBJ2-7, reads NAGVMQNPRHLVRRRGQEARLRCSPMKGHSHVYWYRQLPEEGLKFMVYLQKENIIDESGMPKERFSAEFPKEGPSILRIQQVVRGDSAAYFCASSQTGGDSYEQYFGPGTRLTVT.

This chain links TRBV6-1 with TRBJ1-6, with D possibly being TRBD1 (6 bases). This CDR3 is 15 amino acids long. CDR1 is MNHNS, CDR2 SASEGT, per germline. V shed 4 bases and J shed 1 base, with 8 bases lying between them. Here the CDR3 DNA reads TGTGCCAGCAGTGCCGGGACATCCTATAATTCACCCCTCCACTTT. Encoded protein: CASSAGTSYNSPLHF.